Sequencing of this T cell receptor (beta chain) was carried out in a study of blood T cell repertoires in COVID-19. Study at large: From T cells, B-cell-depleted T cells, or PBMCs came the material, which was cDNA or gDNA.

Germline CDR1 SGHTA, CDR2 FQGNSA. The CDR3 has 17 residues. V lost 1 base, J lost 1 base, and 7 bases stayed unmatched. Original processing notes: Estimation of nucleated cell counts was performed using reference gene primer amplification. Some clones are missing from TCRdb's copy, which holds only in-frame ones; the method was immunoSEQ multiplex PCR. That table supplies the V and J calls and clone size; D and trimming were determined from the DNA. The sample includes some 530,000 clones, 70% to 90% of them seen just once. This TCR was sampled from a human donor in a cohort sampled during active COVID-19. The chain has TRBV7-2 and TRBJ2-5, with TRBD2 matching 9 bases. Material for sequencing was peripheral blood. CDR3 loop: CASSLGLSGSSQETQYF. The CDR3, as DNA: TGTGCCAGCAGCTTAGGCCTTAGCGGGAGCTCCCAAGAGACCCAGTACTTC.